The rows below give T cell receptor beta chains drawn from one sample of a study of memory B cells and T cells in multiple sclerosis. TCRdb's copy holds only in-frame clones and misses some; the assay was immunoSEQ multiplex PCR. The sample lists about 46,000 clones; roughly 82% were seen once. These receptors' targets are unknown. Input material: PBMCs from blood kept in culture. These TCRs come from a human donor with multiple sclerosis. The CDR3 runs from the conserved cysteine through the conserved F or W. D genes are given only for firm matches. Clone size is stated in some rows and not others, as once, few, many or a class when expanded.

abundance: few
d_gene: NA
v_gene: TRBV7-6
j_gene: TRBJ1-3
CDR3nt: TGTGCCAGCAGCTTAGGCACAGTGATTACACGCTCTGGAAACACCATATATTTT
CDR3aa: CASSLGTVITRSGNTIYF

abundance: NA
d_gene: NA
v_gene: TRBV5-1
j_gene: TRBJ2-1
CDR3nt: TGCGCCAGCAGCTTGGAGGGGACCTCTCACAATGAGCAGTTCTTC
CDR3aa: CASSLEGTSHNEQFF

abundance: NA
d_gene: NA
v_gene: TRBV9
j_gene: TRBJ1-1
CDR3nt: TGTGCCAGCAGCGGAGACGCGAACACTGAAGCTTTCTTT
CDR3aa: CASSGDANTEAFF

abundance: NA
d_gene: NA
v_gene: TRBV7-9
j_gene: TRBJ2-5
CDR3nt: TGTGCCAGCAGACCTCAGGACACTAAGGAGACCCAGTACTTC
CDR3aa: CASRPQDTKETQYF

abundance: once
d_gene: NA
v_gene: TRBV30
j_gene: TRBJ1-4
CDR3nt: TGTGCCTGGACCGGGACTACAAATGAAAAACTGTTTTTT
CDR3aa: CAWTGTTNEKLFF

abundance: NA
d_gene: NA
v_gene: TRBV9
j_gene: TRBJ2-3
CDR3nt: TGTGCCAGCAGCGTGGGACTCCTCCACACAGATACGCAGTATTTT
CDR3aa: CASSVGLLHTDTQYF

abundance: NA
d_gene: NA
v_gene: TRBV25-1
j_gene: TRBJ2-5
CDR3nt: TGTGCCAGCAGTGTCCTCGATGAAGAGACCCAGTACTTC
CDR3aa: CASSVLDEETQYF

abundance: NA
d_gene: NA
v_gene: TRBV9
j_gene: TRBJ1-6
CDR3nt: TGTGCCAGCAGCGTAGTTCGTGTCAGGGCTTCAAATTCACCCCTCCACTTT
CDR3aa: CASSVVRVRASNSPLHF

abundance: NA
d_gene: TRBD1
v_gene: TRBV5-1
j_gene: TRBJ2-7
CDR3nt: TGCGCCAGCAGCAGACGGACAGGCGAGCAGTACTTC
CDR3aa: CASSRRTGEQYF

abundance: NA
d_gene: TRBD1
v_gene: TRBV2
j_gene: TRBJ1-1
CDR3nt: TGTGCCAGCAGTACGGGACAGGGCACTGAAGCTTTCTTT
CDR3aa: CASSTGQGTEAFF

abundance: NA
d_gene: TRBD1
v_gene: TRBV18
j_gene: TRBJ1-1
CDR3nt: TGTGCCAGCTCACCCGGACAGGGGGCGGGAACTGAAGCTTTCTTT
CDR3aa: CASSPGQGAGTEAFF

abundance: few
d_gene: NA
v_gene: TRBV20-1
j_gene: TRBJ2-4
CDR3nt: TGCAGTGTCCCGGGTAGAAACATTCAGTACTTC
CDR3aa: CSVPGRNIQYF

abundance: NA
d_gene: NA
v_gene: TRBV5-4
j_gene: TRBJ2-1
CDR3nt: TGTGCCAGCAGCTTGGAGTACAATGAGCAGTTCTTC
CDR3aa: CASSLEYNEQFF

abundance: few
d_gene: NA
v_gene: TRBV18
j_gene: TRBJ2-3
CDR3nt: TGTGCCAGCTCACCAACCTTTAGGGACCCGAGGAACCCACACACACACACAGATACGCAGTATTTT
CDR3aa: CASSPTFRDPRNPHTHTDTQYF

abundance: NA
d_gene: TRBD1
v_gene: TRBV19
j_gene: TRBJ1-1
CDR3nt: TGTGCCAGTAGTATGGCAGGGGGCGAAGCTTTCTTT
CDR3aa: CASSMAGGEAFF

abundance: NA
d_gene: NA
v_gene: TRBV30
j_gene: TRBJ1-5
CDR3nt: TGTGCCTGGAGTTGGGGGGTAGGTAATCAGCCCCAGCATTTT
CDR3aa: CAWSWGVGNQPQHF

abundance: NA
d_gene: NA
v_gene: TRBV7-9
j_gene: TRBJ2-7
CDR3nt: TGTGCCAGCAGCTTGGGCCCCTCCTACGAGCAGTACTTC
CDR3aa: CASSLGPSYEQYF

abundance: NA
d_gene: TRBD1
v_gene: TRBV19
j_gene: TRBJ2-3
CDR3nt: TGTGCCAGTAGGCCAGGGGGCACATATACGCAGTATTTT
CDR3aa: CASRPGGTYTQYF

abundance: NA
d_gene: TRBD1
v_gene: TRBV7-6
j_gene: TRBJ1-2
CDR3nt: TGTGCCAGCAGCTTAGGGACAGGGGGCGCAAGCTATGGCTACACCTTC
CDR3aa: CASSLGTGGASYGYTF

abundance: NA
d_gene: TRBD1
v_gene: TRBV6-6
j_gene: TRBJ2-7
CDR3nt: TGTGCCAGCAGGTCGGGACAGATCCAACTGGAGGAGTACTTC
CDR3aa: CASRSGQIQLEEYF

abundance: few
d_gene: TRBD2
v_gene: TRBV5-1
j_gene: TRBJ2-1
CDR3nt: TGCGCCAGCAGCTTGGCAGCGGGGGGAACCTACAATGAGCAGTTCTTC
CDR3aa: CASSLAAGGTYNEQFF

abundance: NA
d_gene: TRBD2
v_gene: TRBV25-1
j_gene: TRBJ2-7
CDR3nt: TGTGCCAGCAGTGCCTATGAACTAGCGGGGATCTACGAGCAGTACTTC
CDR3aa: CASSAYELAGIYEQYF

abundance: once
d_gene: NA
v_gene: TRBV28
j_gene: TRBJ1-6
CDR3nt: TGTGCCAGCAGATCCCCCGTCTCCTATAATTCACCCCTCCACTTT
CDR3aa: CASRSPVSYNSPLHF

abundance: NA
d_gene: TRBD1
v_gene: TRBV7-3
j_gene: TRBJ2-2
CDR3nt: TGTGCCAGCAGCTTACATATTCCCGGGACAGGGGCCCCCGGGGAGCTGTTTTTT
CDR3aa: CASSLHIPGTGAPGELFF

abundance: NA
d_gene: TRBD1
v_gene: TRBV19
j_gene: TRBJ1-5
CDR3nt: TGTGCCAGTAGTTTGCGGACAGGGAAGAGTCAGCCCCAGCATTTT
CDR3aa: CASSLRTGKSQPQHF

abundance: NA
d_gene: NA
v_gene: TRBV5-7
j_gene: TRBJ1-5
CDR3nt: TGTGCCAGCAGCTTGGGGGCAGGGTTATGTAATCAGCCCCAGCATTTT
CDR3aa: CASSLGAGLCNQPQHF

abundance: few
d_gene: TRBD1
v_gene: TRBV18
j_gene: TRBJ2-7
CDR3nt: TGTGCCAGCTCACCAAGTGGGACAGGCCAAGGTGAGCAGTACTTC
CDR3aa: CASSPSGTGQGEQYF

abundance: NA
d_gene: NA
v_gene: TRBV9
j_gene: TRBJ2-2
CDR3nt: TGTGCCAGCAGCGTAGCTTTGGGGGCAGGGGTGACTGGGGAGCTGTTTTTT
CDR3aa: CASSVALGAGVTGELFF

abundance: NA
d_gene: TRBD1
v_gene: TRBV4-3
j_gene: TRBJ1-1
CDR3nt: TGCGCCAGCAGCCCACGGGACAGGGGAGACATAGGGGATGGCACTGAAGCTTTCTTT
CDR3aa: CASSPRDRGDIGDGTEAFF

abundance: few
d_gene: NA
v_gene: TRBV5-6
j_gene: TRBJ1-2
CDR3nt: TGTGCCAGCTCTCCCCCTCTCAGGGTAGATGGCTACACCTTC
CDR3aa: CASSPPLRVDGYTF

abundance: few
d_gene: NA
v_gene: TRBV4-1
j_gene: TRBJ2-7
CDR3nt: TGCGCCAGCAGCCAAGGCAAGGGATACGAGCAGTACTTC
CDR3aa: CASSQGKGYEQYF

abundance: NA
d_gene: TRBD2
v_gene: TRBV5-1
j_gene: TRBJ2-7
CDR3nt: TGCGCCAGCAGCTACGGGACTACCGTCTCCTACGAGCAGTACTTC
CDR3aa: CASSYGTTVSYEQYF

abundance: NA
d_gene: NA
v_gene: TRBV11-2
j_gene: TRBJ1-2
CDR3nt: TGTGCCAGCAGCAGCACTCCCCGTTCCTATGGCTACACCTTC
CDR3aa: CASSSTPRSYGYTF

abundance: NA
d_gene: TRBD2
v_gene: TRBV7-2
j_gene: TRBJ2-7
CDR3nt: TGTGCCAGCAGCTTAGTTAGCGGGGGCTACGAGCAGTACTTC
CDR3aa: CASSLVSGGYEQYF

abundance: once
d_gene: TRBD1
v_gene: TRBV6-6
j_gene: TRBJ1-1
CDR3nt: TGTGCCAGCAGTTACCCCGGACAGGGGAACACTGAAGCTTTCTTT
CDR3aa: CASSYPGQGNTEAFF

abundance: NA
d_gene: NA
v_gene: TRBV2
j_gene: TRBJ2-4
CDR3nt: TGTGCCAGCAGGAGGGGGGAGGTGGACATTCAGTACTTC
CDR3aa: CASRRGEVDIQYF

abundance: NA
d_gene: TRBD1
v_gene: TRBV6-5
j_gene: TRBJ2-1
CDR3nt: TGTGCCAGCAGTTCTACAGGGGTTTCCTACAATGAGCAGTTCTTC
CDR3aa: CASSSTGVSYNEQFF

abundance: NA
d_gene: NA
v_gene: TRBV10-2
j_gene: TRBJ2-7
CDR3nt: TGCGCCAGCACCGACAGGTTCTGGTCCTACGAGCAGTACTTC
CDR3aa: CASTDRFWSYEQYF

abundance: NA
d_gene: NA
v_gene: TRBV7-6
j_gene: TRBJ2-1
CDR3nt: TGTGCCAGCAGCTTATCGGCAGGGGTGAGGAATGAGCAGTTCTTC
CDR3aa: CASSLSAGVRNEQFF

abundance: NA
d_gene: TRBD1
v_gene: TRBV4-1
j_gene: TRBJ2-7
CDR3nt: TGCGCCAGCAGCCAAGAAAGACAGGGGACATACGAGCAGTACTTC
CDR3aa: CASSQERQGTYEQYF

abundance: NA
d_gene: NA
v_gene: TRBV19
j_gene: TRBJ2-6
CDR3nt: TGTGCCAGTAGTATTATCGGCGGCTCTGGGGCCAACGTCCTGACTTTC
CDR3aa: CASSIIGGSGANVLTF

abundance: NA
d_gene: NA
v_gene: TRBV15
j_gene: TRBJ2-2
CDR3nt: TGTGCCACCAGCAGAGATGGAGGCTACACCGGGGAGCTGTTTTTT
CDR3aa: CATSRDGGYTGELFF

abundance: NA
d_gene: NA
v_gene: TRBV5-5
j_gene: TRBJ1-1
CDR3nt: TGTGCCAGCAGCTTGGAGGCAGGGGAGGGCAGAGCTTTCTTT
CDR3aa: CASSLEAGEGRAFF

abundance: NA
d_gene: TRBD1
v_gene: TRBV5-8
j_gene: TRBJ2-3
CDR3nt: TGTGCCAGCAGCTACACCGGGACAGGGGGCAAAGATACGCAGTATTTT
CDR3aa: CASSYTGTGGKDTQYF

abundance: NA
d_gene: NA
v_gene: TRBV28
j_gene: TRBJ2-7
CDR3nt: TGTGCCAGCAGGGATTTAGCCGCGACATCCTCTTACGAGCAGTACTTC
CDR3aa: CASRDLAATSSYEQYF

abundance: NA
d_gene: NA
v_gene: TRBV19
j_gene: TRBJ1-5
CDR3nt: TGTGCCAGTACCCTGGGGTATAGCAATCAGCCCCAGCATTTT
CDR3aa: CASTLGYSNQPQHF

abundance: once
d_gene: NA
v_gene: TRBV9
j_gene: TRBJ1-2
CDR3nt: TGTGCCAGCAGCAGCAGTGATACAGGGTATGACTATGGCTACACCTTC
CDR3aa: CASSSSDTGYDYGYTF

abundance: NA
d_gene: NA
v_gene: TRBV11-2
j_gene: TRBJ1-3
CDR3nt: TGTGCCAGCAGCTTAAATACAGGGCACTTCTCTGGAAACACCATATATTTT
CDR3aa: CASSLNTGHFSGNTIYF

abundance: once
d_gene: NA
v_gene: TRBV2
j_gene: TRBJ1-2
CDR3nt: TGTGCCAGCAGTGAAGAAGCAACTAACTATGGCTACACCTTC
CDR3aa: CASSEEATNYGYTF

abundance: NA
d_gene: TRBD2
v_gene: TRBV7-2
j_gene: TRBJ2-1
CDR3nt: TGTGCCAGCAGCCCCCAAAGCGGGGGCCGACGGAATGAGCAGTTCTTC
CDR3aa: CASSPQSGGRRNEQFF

abundance: NA
d_gene: NA
v_gene: TRBV7-9
j_gene: TRBJ2-3
CDR3nt: TGTGCCAGCAGTCTGGGGACGTTCGGCACAGATACGCAGTATTTT
CDR3aa: CASSLGTFGTDTQYF

abundance: NA
d_gene: TRBD2
v_gene: TRBV7-9
j_gene: TRBJ2-3
CDR3nt: TGTGCCAGCAGCTTCTTGGGGGGGGGCACAGATACGCAGTATTTT
CDR3aa: CASSFLGGGTDTQYF

abundance: NA
d_gene: TRBD2
v_gene: TRBV9
j_gene: TRBJ2-2
CDR3nt: TGTGCCAGCAGCGCACCGGGACTACTTACCGGGGAGCTGTTTTTT
CDR3aa: CASSAPGLLTGELFF

abundance: NA
d_gene: NA
v_gene: TRBV14
j_gene: TRBJ1-1
CDR3nt: TGTGCCAGCAGCCAAAGGGGAAGGAACTCTGAAGCTTTCTTT
CDR3aa: CASSQRGRNSEAFF